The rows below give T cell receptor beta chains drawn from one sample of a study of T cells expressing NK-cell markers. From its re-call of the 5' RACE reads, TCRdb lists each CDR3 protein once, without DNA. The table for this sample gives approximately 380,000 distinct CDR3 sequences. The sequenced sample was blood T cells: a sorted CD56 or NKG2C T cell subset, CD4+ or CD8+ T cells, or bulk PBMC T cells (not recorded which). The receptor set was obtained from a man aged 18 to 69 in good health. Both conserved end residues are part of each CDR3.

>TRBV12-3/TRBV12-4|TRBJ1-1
CASSPDDTSGGTEAFF
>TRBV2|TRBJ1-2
CASRSQGSNGYTF
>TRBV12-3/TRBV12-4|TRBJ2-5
CASSLGSGVIRETQYF
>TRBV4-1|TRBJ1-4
CASSPLGQVNEKLFF
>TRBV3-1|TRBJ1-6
CASSSSGKGAAPLHF
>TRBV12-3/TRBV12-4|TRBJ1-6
CASSLGRTYNSPLHF
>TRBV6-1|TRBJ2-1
CASVLAGGPGNEQFF
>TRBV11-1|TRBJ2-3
CASSPRTLSRTDTQYF
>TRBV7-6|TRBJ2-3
CASSLASGGSTDTQYF
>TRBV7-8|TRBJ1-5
CASRLRPDNQPQHF
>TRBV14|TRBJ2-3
CASSETSPLSTDTQYF
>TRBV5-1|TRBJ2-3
CASSLGSSLDTDTQYF
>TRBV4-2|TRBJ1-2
CASSQEHNYLYGYTF
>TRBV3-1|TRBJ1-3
CASSQSGVFGNTIYF
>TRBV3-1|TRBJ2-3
CASSHIPDSGDTQYF
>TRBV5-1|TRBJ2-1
CASSIVLGSRDNEQFF
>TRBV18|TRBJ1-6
CASSEQGSSYNSPLHF
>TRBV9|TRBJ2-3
CASSPRGGGSTDTQYF